One and the same sample provided the 22 T cell receptor beta chains below, sequenced in a study of metastatic and nonmetastatic thyroid tumors. TCRdb re-called the PCR reads through MiXCR. The sample holds approximately 44,000 clones, 20% to 30% seen once. No patient had received any treatment before thyroid surgery. The material sequenced was tumor tissue. These receptors came from a female donor with papillary thyroid cancer or a benign thyroid nodule (not recorded which). Some clones in this sample may be carry-over from other donors' samples.

This clone was seen many times. The chain is built from TRBV4-3 and TRBJ2-3; 9 bases fit TRBD1. The CDR3 has 16 residues. V was clipped by 0 bases and J by 6 bases; unmatched bases: 7. Germline CDR1 and CDR2: LGHNA and YSLEER. CDR3 amino acids: CASSQEIGQGSDTQYF. CDR3 DNA sequence: TGCGCCAGCAGCCAAGAAATTGGACAGGGGTCGGATACGCAGTATTTT.

The CDR3 sequence: CASSSLSKGGSEQYF. The CDR3 DNA reads as TGTGCCAGCAGTAGCCTTTCGAAAGGGGGGAGCGAGCAGTACTTC. This sequence joins TRBV28 and TRBJ2-7; the D call may be TRBD1 or TRBD2 (6 bases each). Trimming shortened V by 5 bases and J by 6 bases, and 20 bases separated the two germline ends. CDR3 length: 15 amino acids. Germline V CDR1 and CDR2: MDHEN, SYDVKM.

This clone was seen ten or more times. V is TRBV6-1 and J is TRBJ1-4; D is perhaps TRBD1 (6 bases). Germline CDR1 MNHNS, CDR2 SASEGT. V lost 10 bases to trimming and J lost 8 bases, with 14 bases between them. The CDR3 is 12 residues long. As DNA, the CDR3 is TGTGCCACCTTGGGGGGCGGGGAAAAACTGTTTTTT. This codes for CATLGGGEKLFF.

The table lists this clone with many counts. V gene TRBV11-2 combines with J gene TRBJ1-1, with 8 nucleotides matching TRBD1. The CDR3 loop spans 15 amino acids. CDR1 is SGHAT, CDR2 FQNNGV, per germline. The ends lost 4 bases at V and 6 bases at J; junction bases unmatched: 10. In DNA form, the CDR3 reads TGTGCCAGCAGCTCCCCCTGGACAGGGAAGGCTGAAGCTTTCTTT. Translating gives CASSSPWTGKAEAFF.

This clone was found many times. The chain employs TRBV7-2 and TRBJ2-2; 10 bases agree with TRBD1. The CDR3 length is 15 residues. Germline CDR1 is SGHTA and CDR2 is FQGNSA. J gave up 6 bases and V 4 bases, and 5 bases lay outside the gene matches. For the CDR3, the DNA is TGTGCCAGCAGCTCAGGGACAGGGGATCCCGGGGAGCTGTTTTTT. It specifies CASSSGTGDPGELFF.

The genes are TRBV5-1 and TRBJ2-7, with D maybe TRBD2 (6 bases). The germline V gene has CDR1 SGHRS and CDR2 YFSETQ. Trimming stripped 0 bases from V and 0 bases from J, with 10 bases between. This CDR3 has 15 amino acids. CDR3 residues: CASSLAGGSSYEQYF. The CDR3 region has the DNA TGCGCCAGCAGCTTGGCCGGGGGAAGCTCCTACGAGCAGTACTTC.

The table lists this clone with many counts. The chain combines TRBV18 with TRBJ1-5; D not certain. The CDR3 spans 16 residues. CDR1 is KGHSH and CDR2 is LQKENI in the germline V gene. Trimming left V 2 bases short and J 2 bases short, with 13 bases between. CDR3 protein: CASSPGPPGGNQPQHF. CDR3 coding DNA: TGTGCCAGCTCACCAGGCCCCCCTGGGGGCAATCAGCCCCAGCATTTT.

V is TRBV30 and J is TRBJ2-1, with TRBD1 matching 8 bases. Germline V gives CDR1 GTSNPN, CDR2 SVGIG (reference sequence). There are 13 residues in the CDR3. V trimming: 0 bases; J trimming: 15 bases; junction bases outside the gene matches: 10. The CDR3 is CAWSVPRTGWLFF. CDR3 nucleotides: TGTGCCTGGAGTGTACCCCGGACAGGGTGGTTGTTCTTC.

The V gene is TRBV5-6, the J gene TRBJ1-5; no firm D call. The germline V and J ends were trimmed by 4 bases and 2 bases, with 7 bases remaining between them. Germline-derived CDR1 and CDR2 are SGHDT and YYEEEE. CDR3 length equals 13 residues. The CDR3 loop is CASSIYGNQPQHF. CDR3 nucleotides: TGTGCCAGCAGCATCTACGGCAATCAGCCCCAGCATTTT.

This chain connects TRBV11-2 to TRBJ2-1, with unresolved D. The ends were cut back, 5 bases at V and 4 bases at J, with 18 bases in the middle. CDR3 length: 16 amino acids. Germline V gives CDR1 SGHAT, CDR2 FQNNGV. CDR3 amino acids: CASSPGWTPLYNEQFF. The CDR3 DNA sequence: TGTGCCAGCAGCCCCGGGTGGACCCCCCTATACAATGAGCAGTTCTTC.

There are a few counts of this clone. J is TRBJ1-1 and V is TRBV20-1; D gene uncertain. Germline lookup yields CDR1 DFQATT and CDR2 SNEGSKA (reference sequence). The CDR3 contains 13 residues. V was clipped by 2 bases and J by 0 bases, with 7 bases between them. For the CDR3, the DNA is TGCAGTGCTAGACAGGTGATGAACACTGAAGCTTTCTTT. This encodes CSARQVMNTEAFF.

The chain combines TRBV3-1 with TRBJ1-4; 8 bases line up with TRBD1. CDR1 LGHDT and CDR2 YNNKEL come from the germline V gene (reference sequence). V lost 0 bases to trimming and J lost 5 bases; unmatched junction nucleotides: 5. The CDR3 has 16 amino acids. CDR3 bases: TGTGCCAGCAGCCAAGATGGTACAGGGGGAAATGAAAAACTGTTTTTT. Amino acids: CASSQDGTGGNEKLFF.

Turning to this clone: A much bigger clone sits one base away, suggesting this may be a read error. The genes are TRBV7-9 and TRBJ1-1; D is undetermined. Germline V CDR1 and CDR2: SEHNR, FQNEAQ (reference sequence). The length of the CDR3 is 11 residues. CDR3 DNA sequence: TGTGCCAGCAGCCAGAACACTGAATCTTTCTTT. Translation gives CASSQNTESFF.

This clone was seen ten or more times. This chain connects TRBV7-2 to TRBJ2-2; TRBD2 is a possible D gene (5 bases). V lost 8 bases to trimming and J lost 6 bases, with 13 bases between them. Germline CDR1 and CDR2: SGHTA and FQGNSA. The length of the CDR3 is 13 residues. The CDR3 sequence: CASSDYAAGELFF. The DNA of the CDR3 is TGTGCCAGCTCAGACTATGCGGCCGGGGAGCTGTTTTTT.

By share, this clone counts as medium-sized. The chain links TRBV7-6 to TRBJ2-7, with D perhaps being TRBD1 or TRBD2 (5 bases each). CDR1 is SGHVS, CDR2 FNYEAQ, per germline. The ends were cut back, 9 bases at V and 6 bases at J, with 15 bases in the middle. The CDR3 has 12 amino acids. Here the CDR3 reads CASQGRWGEQYF. The CDR3 DNA reads TGTGCCAGTCAGGGACGGTGGGGCGAGCAGTACTTC.

This clone was observed many times. This sequence joins TRBV4-3 and TRBJ1-3; D is undetermined. CDR3 length: 15 residues. Trimming pared 5 bases from V and 0 bases from J, leaving 11 bases between. CDR1 and CDR2 (germline): LGHNA, YSLEER. The CDR3 DNA reads as TGCGCCAGCAGCGCAATGAAATTCTCTGGAAACACCATATATTTT. This codes for CASSAMKFSGNTIYF.

In this sample, this clone turned up a few times. This sequence joins TRBV28 and TRBJ1-2, with a possible D match to TRBD1 (5 bases). V was shortened by 6 bases and J by 11 bases, with 13 bases between the two germline ends. This CDR3 has 11 amino acids. Germline V gives CDR1 MDHEN, CDR2 SYDVKM. CDR3: CASSRDRDYTF. In DNA form, the CDR3 reads TGTGCCAGCAGCCGCGACAGAGATTACACCTTC.

This clone was counted between two and nine times. A much larger clone lies a single base off, so this may be a read error. CDR3 sequence: CSALPGTTLYEQYF. The CDR3 nucleotides read TGCAGTGCTCTCCCTGGGACTACCCTCTACGAGCAGTACTTC. The V and J genes are TRBV20-1 and TRBJ2-7, with 7 bases identical to TRBD2. Unmatched junction bases numbered 10, after V lost 5 bases and J lost 3 bases. The CDR3 is 14 residues long. Germline V lookup: CDR1 DFQATT, CDR2 SNEGSKA (reference sequence).

This clone has ten or more counts. This chain links TRBV7-3 with TRBJ2-1, with unresolved D. Germline V lookup: CDR1 SGHTA, CDR2 FQGTGA. Trimming cost V 5 bases and J 9 bases, with 8 bases left between them. This CDR3 spans 11 amino acids. CDR3 region: CASSPGSEQFF. In nucleotides, the CDR3 is TGTGCCAGCAGCCCAGGTAGTGAGCAGTTCTTC.

This clone showed up many times. The CDR3, as DNA: TGTGCCAGCAGCTTATTATCCACGGGACGTGAGCAGTTCTTC. It is translated as CASSLLSTGREQFF. This rearrangement joins TRBV7-9 to TRBJ2-1, with D perhaps given as TRBD1 or TRBD2 (5 bases each). Deletions cut 2 bases from V and 9 bases from J, with 14 bases between. The CDR3 is 14 amino acids. Germline lookup yields CDR1 SEHNR and CDR2 FQNEAQ (reference sequence).

This clone was observed at least ten times. V and J are TRBV28 and TRBJ2-5; 9 bases map to TRBD1. CDR3 size: 13 residues. The germline V gene has CDR1 MDHEN and CDR2 SYDVKM. J was trimmed by 3 bases and V by 8 bases; bases with no gene match: 4. This chain's CDR3 is CASSWTGEETQYF. For the CDR3, the DNA is TGTGCCAGCTCTTGGACAGGGGAAGAGACCCAGTACTTC.

Many counts were recorded for this clone. The chain recombines TRBV6-1 with TRBJ1-4; no firm D call. Trimming removed 2 bases from V and 4 bases from J, with 5 bases in between. CDR3 length: 13 amino acids. The germline gives CDR1 MNHNS, CDR2 SASEGT. For the CDR3, the DNA is TGTGCCAGCAGTGAAACAGTTAATGAAAAACTGTTTTTT. It specifies CASSETVNEKLFF.